The source of this T cell receptor beta chain is a study of blood T cell repertoires in COVID-19. The germline V and J ends were trimmed by 4 bases and 6 bases, with 7 bases remaining between them. The germline V gene encodes CDR1 SNHLY and CDR2 FYNNEI. The CDR3 has 11 amino acids. Measured with immunoSEQ multiplex PCR; TCRdb has only the in-frame clones, and not every one. The data contain roughly 77,000 clones, around 90% of them singletons. This chain uses TRBV2 with TRBJ2-7; D not certain. The clonotype comes from a human donor in a cohort sampled during active COVID-19. Input material: peripheral blood. The CDR3 region is CASSGALEQYF. CDR3 sequence (DNA): TGTGCCAGCAGTGGCGCCCTCGAGCAGTACTTC. Full variable domain (remainder filled in from reference TRBV2 and TRBJ2-7): EPEVTQTPSHQVTQMGQEVILRCVPISNHLYFYWYRQILGQKVEFLVSFYNNEISEKSEIFDDQFSVERPDGSNFTLKIRSTKLEDSAMYFCASSGALEQYFGPGTRLTVT.